This T cell receptor beta chain was recorded in a study of T-cell reconstitution after alpha-beta-depleted transplantation in children. Whole-study results and caveats: There were reportedly several hundred expanded graft clones from which alpha-beta T cells came about two months after transplant. It was surviving recipient T cells and thymic progenitors that gave some patients high TCRbeta diversity at day 60. From newly produced T cells came most of the T-cell counts and diversity one year after transplant.

This clonotype has a count of ten or more. Its target is unknown. Preparation of the TCRbeta library was carried out with unique molecular identifiers. MiXCR, applied by TCRdb to the PCR reads, yields one record per CDR3 protein. The sample gives hundreds of thousands of distinct CDR3 sequences, about 10% of which show up once; around 2.2% is in the top ten. Germline loops: CDR1 SGDLS, CDR2 YYNGEE. The CDR3 totals 15 residues. Trimming took 3 bases from V and 0 from J, leaving 12 bases between them. The sample consisted of PBMCs, taken before TCRalphabeta/CD19-depleted stem cell transplant. The receptor comes from a child aged 2 to 10 with inherited bone marrow failure, due to receive a stem cell transplant. The chain couples TRBV9 to TRBJ2-5; no clear D gene. The CDR3 nucleotides are TGTGCCAGCAGCGAGGCCCCCCGGTACCAAGAGACCCAGTACTTC. Its translation: CASSEAPRYQETQYF.